The TCR beta chain described here comes from a study of blood T cell repertoires in COVID-19. The data were produced by immunoSEQ multiplex PCR, yet TCRdb's version contains in-frame clones alone and is incomplete. The sample lists 250,000 or so clones, less than 95% occurring once. The length of the CDR3 is 17 residues. The germline gives CDR1 MNHEY, CDR2 SVGEGT. V shed 2 bases, J shed 0 bases, and the junction held 5 bases outside the gene matches. V usage is TRBV6-2 or TRBV6-3 and J usage is TRBJ1-5, with 9 bases fitting TRBD1. The clonotype comes from a man aged 40-49 years who had been exposed to COVID-19. The specimen sequenced was PBMCs or T cells enriched from blood (not recorded which). The CDR3 DNA reads as TGTGCCAGCAGTTACATTAGGACAGGGGATAGCAATCAGCCCCAGCATTTT. Residues: CASSYIRTGDSNQPQHF.